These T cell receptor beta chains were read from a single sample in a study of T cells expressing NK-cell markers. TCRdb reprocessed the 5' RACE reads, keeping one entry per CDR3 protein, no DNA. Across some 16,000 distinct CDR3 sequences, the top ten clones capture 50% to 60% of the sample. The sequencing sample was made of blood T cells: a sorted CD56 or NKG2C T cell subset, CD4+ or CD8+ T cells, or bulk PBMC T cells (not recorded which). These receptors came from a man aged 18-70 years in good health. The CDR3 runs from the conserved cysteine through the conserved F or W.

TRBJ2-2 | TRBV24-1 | CATSVTGPTGELFF
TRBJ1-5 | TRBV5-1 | CASVHGGQPQHF
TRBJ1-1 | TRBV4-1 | CASSFSLGPLSPEAFF
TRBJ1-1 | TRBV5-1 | CASSPRTGGLNTEAFF
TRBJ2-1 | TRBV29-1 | CSALGRGHNEQFF
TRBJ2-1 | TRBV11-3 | CASSLQGFTLNEQFF
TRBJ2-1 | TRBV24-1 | CATSDKSGWGGEQFF
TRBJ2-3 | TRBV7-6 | CASSSAGGITRTDTQYF
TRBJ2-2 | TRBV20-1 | CSARGGQGNTGELFF
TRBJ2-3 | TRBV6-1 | CASSASIGGQSITWITDTQYF
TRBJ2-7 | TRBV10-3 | CAISKTSGITYEQYF
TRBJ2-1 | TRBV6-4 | CASSERSGRGYNEQFF
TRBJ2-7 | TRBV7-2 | CASSLGTGYYEQYF
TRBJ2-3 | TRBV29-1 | CSVVRGVGTDTQYF
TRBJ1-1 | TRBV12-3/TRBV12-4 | CASRQTGVNTEAFF
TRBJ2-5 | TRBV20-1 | CSATLIRGAGGETQYF
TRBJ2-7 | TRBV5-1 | CASSLFAGRDEQYF
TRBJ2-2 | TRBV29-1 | CSVQGANTGELFF
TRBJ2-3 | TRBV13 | CASSLGALGGTDTQYF
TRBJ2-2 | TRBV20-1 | CSAMGLAGVNTGELFF
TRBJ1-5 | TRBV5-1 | CASAETGGGQPQHF
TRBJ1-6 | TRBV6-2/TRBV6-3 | CASSQDRLSPLHF
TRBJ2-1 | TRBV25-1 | CASSPDRESYYNEQFF
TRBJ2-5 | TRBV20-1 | CSARSWKARETQYF